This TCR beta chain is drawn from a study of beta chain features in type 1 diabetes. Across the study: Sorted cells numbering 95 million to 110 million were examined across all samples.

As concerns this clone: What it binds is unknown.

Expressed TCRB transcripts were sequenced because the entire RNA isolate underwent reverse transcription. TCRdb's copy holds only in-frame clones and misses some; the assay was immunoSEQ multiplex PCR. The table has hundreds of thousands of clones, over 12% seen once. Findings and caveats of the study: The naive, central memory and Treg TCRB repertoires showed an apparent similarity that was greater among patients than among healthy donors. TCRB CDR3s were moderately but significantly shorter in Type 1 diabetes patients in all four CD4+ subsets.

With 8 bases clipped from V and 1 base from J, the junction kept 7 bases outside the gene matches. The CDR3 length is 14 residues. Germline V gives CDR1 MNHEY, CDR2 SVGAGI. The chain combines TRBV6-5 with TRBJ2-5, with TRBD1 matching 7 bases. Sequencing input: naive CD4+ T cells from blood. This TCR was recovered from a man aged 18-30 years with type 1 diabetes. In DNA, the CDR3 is TGTGCCAGCGGTGGGACAGTAGCCCAAGAGACCCAGTACTTC. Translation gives CASGGTVAQETQYF.